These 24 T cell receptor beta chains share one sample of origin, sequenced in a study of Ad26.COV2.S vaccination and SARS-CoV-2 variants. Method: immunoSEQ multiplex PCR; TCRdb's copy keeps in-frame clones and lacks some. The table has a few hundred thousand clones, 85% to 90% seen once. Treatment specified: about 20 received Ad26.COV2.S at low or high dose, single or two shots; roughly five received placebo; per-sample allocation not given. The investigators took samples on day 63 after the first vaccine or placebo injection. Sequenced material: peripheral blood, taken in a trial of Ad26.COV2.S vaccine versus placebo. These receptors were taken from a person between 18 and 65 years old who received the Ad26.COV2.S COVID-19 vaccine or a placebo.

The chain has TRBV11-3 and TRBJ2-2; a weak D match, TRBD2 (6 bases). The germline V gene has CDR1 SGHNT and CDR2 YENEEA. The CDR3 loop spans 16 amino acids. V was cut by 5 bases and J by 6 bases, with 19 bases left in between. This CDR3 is CASSPGRTRLPGELFF. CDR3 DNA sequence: TGTGCCAGCAGCCCGGGGAGGACTCGACTCCCCGGGGAGCTGTTTTTT. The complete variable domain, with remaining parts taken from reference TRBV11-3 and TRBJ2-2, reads EAGVVQSPRYKIIEKKQPVAFWCNPISGHNTLYWYLQNLGQGPELLIRYENEEAVDDSQLPKDRFSAERLKGVDSTLKIQPAELGDSAVYLCASSPGRTRLPGELFFGEGSRLTVL.

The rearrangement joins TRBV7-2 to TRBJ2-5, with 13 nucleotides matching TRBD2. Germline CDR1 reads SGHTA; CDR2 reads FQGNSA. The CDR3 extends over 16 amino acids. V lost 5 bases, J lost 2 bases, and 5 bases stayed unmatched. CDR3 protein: CASSPRTSGGQETQYF. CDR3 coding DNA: TGTGCCAGCAGCCCACGGACTAGCGGGGGACAAGAGACCCAGTACTTC.

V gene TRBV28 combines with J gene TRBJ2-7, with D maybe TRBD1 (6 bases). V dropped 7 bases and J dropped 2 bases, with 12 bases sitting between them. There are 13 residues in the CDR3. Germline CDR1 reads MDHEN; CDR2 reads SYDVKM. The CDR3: CASNRASPYEQYF. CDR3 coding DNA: TGTGCCAGCAACAGGGCCTCCCCCTACGAGCAGTACTTC.

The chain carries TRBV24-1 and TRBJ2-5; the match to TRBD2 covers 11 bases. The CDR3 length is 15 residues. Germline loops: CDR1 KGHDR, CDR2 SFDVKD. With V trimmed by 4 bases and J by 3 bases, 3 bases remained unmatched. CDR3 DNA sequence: TGTGCCACCAGTGAGCGACTAGCGGGGAAAGAGACCCAGTACTTC. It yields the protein CATSERLAGKETQYF.

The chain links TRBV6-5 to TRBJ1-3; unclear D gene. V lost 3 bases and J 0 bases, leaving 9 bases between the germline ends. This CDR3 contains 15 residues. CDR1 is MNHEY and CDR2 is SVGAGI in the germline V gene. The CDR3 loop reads CASSYRTSSGNTIYF. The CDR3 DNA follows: TGTGCCAGCAGTTATCGGACGAGCTCTGGAAACACCATATATTTT.

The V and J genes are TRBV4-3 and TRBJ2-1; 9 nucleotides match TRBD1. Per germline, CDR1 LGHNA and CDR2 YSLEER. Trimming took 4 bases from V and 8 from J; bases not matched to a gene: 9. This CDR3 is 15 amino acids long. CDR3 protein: CASSPGRQGGYEQFF. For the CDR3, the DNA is TGCGCCAGCAGCCCGGGGCGACAGGGGGGGTATGAGCAGTTCTTC.

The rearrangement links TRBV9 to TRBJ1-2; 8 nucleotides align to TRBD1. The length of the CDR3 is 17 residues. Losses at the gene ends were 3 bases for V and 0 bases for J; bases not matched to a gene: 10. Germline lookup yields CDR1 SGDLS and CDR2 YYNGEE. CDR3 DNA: TGTGCCAGCAGCGGCCGGGACAGGCACCGCACTAACTATGGCTACACCTTC. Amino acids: CASSGRDRHRTNYGYTF. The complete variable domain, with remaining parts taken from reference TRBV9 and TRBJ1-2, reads DSGVTQTPKHLITATGQRVTLRCSPRSGDLSVYWYQQSLDQGLQFLIQYYNGEERAKGNILERFSAQQFPDLHSELNLSSLELGDSALYFCASSGRDRHRTNYGYTFGSGTRLTVV.

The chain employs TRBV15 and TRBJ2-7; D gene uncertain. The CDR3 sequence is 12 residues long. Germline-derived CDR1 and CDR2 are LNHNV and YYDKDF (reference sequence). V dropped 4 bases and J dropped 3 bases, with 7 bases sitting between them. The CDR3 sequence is CATSIDGYEQYF. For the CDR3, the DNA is TGTGCCACCAGCATAGACGGCTACGAGCAGTACTTC.

CDR3 residues: CASSLSDRNTDTQYF. Here the CDR3 DNA reads TGTGCCAGCAGCTTATCGGATAGAAACACAGATACGCAGTATTTT. The chain links TRBV7-9 to TRBJ2-3, with no clear D. This CDR3 is 15 amino acids long. The germline V and J ends were trimmed by 2 bases and 2 bases, with 11 bases remaining between them. The V gene's germline CDR1 is SEHNR and CDR2 FQNEAQ (reference sequence).

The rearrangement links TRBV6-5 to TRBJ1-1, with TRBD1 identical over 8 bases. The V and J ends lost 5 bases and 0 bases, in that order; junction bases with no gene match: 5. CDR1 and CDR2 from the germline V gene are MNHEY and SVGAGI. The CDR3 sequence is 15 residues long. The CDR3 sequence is CASSKWTGLNTEAFF. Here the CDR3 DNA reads TGTGCCAGCAGTAAATGGACAGGGTTGAACACTGAAGCTTTCTTT.

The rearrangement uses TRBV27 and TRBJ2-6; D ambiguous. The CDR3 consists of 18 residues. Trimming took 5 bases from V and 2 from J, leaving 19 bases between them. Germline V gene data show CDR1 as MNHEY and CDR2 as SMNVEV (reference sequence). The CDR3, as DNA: TGTGCCAGCAGTCCCCGAGCCGGATATGAGCCTGGGGCCAACGTCCTGACTTTC. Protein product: CASSPRAGYEPGANVLTF.

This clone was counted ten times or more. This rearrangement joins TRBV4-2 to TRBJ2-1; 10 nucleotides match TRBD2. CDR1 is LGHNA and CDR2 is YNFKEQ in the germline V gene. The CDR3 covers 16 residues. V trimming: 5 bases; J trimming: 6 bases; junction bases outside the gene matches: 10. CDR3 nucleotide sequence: TGTGCCAGCAGCGAGATCACTAGCGGGGAAGTCAATGAGCAGTTCTTC. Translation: CASSEITSGEVNEQFF.

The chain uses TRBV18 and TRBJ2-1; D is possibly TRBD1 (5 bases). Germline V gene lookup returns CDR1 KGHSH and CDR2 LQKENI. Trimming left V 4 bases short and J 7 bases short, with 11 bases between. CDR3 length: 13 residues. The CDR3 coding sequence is TGTGCCAGCTCACAAACCACAGGAAATGAGCAGTTCTTC. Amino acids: CASSQTTGNEQFF.

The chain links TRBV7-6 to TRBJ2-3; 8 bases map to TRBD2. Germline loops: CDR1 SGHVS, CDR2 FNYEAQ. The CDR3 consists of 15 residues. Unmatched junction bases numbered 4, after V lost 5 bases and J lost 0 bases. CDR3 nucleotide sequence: TGTGCCAGCAGCACATTAGCGGGAAGCACAGATACGCAGTATTTT. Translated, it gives CASSTLAGSTDTQYF. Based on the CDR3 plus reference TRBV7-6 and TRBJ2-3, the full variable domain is GAGVSQSPRYKVTKRGQDVALRCDPISGHVSLYWYRQALGQGPEFLTYFNYEAQQDKSGLPNDRFSAERPEGSISTLTIQRTEQRDSAMYRCASSTLAGSTDTQYFGPGTRLTVL.

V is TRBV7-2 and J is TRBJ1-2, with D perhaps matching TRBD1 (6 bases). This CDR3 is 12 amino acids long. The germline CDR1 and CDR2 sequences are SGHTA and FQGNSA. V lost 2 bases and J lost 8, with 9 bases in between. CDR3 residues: CASSLLQGGYTF. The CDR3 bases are TGTGCCAGCAGCTTACTGCAGGGGGGCTACACCTTC.

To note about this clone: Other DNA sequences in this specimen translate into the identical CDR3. Here the CDR3 DNA reads TGTGCCAGCAGTTATAGGGGGCTCCGATCACCCCTCCACTTT. Translation: CASSYRGLRSPLHF. The V call is TRBV6-2 or TRBV6-3, the J call TRBJ1-6, with 7 bases matching TRBD1. CDR3 size: 14 residues. The V segment lost 3 bases and the J segment 10 bases; nucleotides outside the gene matches: 6. Looked up from germline, CDR1 is MNHEY and CDR2 is SVGEGT.

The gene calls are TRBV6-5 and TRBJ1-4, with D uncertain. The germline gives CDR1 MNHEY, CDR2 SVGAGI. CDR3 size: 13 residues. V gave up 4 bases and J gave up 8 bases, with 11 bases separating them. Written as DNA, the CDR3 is TGTGCCAGCAGTTCCGTCTCCGGGGAAAAACTGTTTTTT. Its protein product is CASSSVSGEKLFF.

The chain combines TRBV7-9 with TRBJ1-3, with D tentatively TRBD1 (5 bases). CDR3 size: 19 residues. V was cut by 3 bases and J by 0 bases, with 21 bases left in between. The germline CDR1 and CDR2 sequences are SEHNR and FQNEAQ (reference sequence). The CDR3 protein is CASSLDFDGTPTSGNTIYF. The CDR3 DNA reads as TGTGCCAGCAGCTTGGATTTTGATGGGACTCCCACCTCTGGAAACACCATATATTTT.

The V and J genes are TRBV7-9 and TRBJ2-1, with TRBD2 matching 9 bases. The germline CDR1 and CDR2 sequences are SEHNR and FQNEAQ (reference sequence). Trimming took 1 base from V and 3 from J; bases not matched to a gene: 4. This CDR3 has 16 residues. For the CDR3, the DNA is TGTGCCAGCAGCTTAGTAGCGGGGGTTTACTACAATGAGCAGTTCTTC. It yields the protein CASSLVAGVYYNEQFF.

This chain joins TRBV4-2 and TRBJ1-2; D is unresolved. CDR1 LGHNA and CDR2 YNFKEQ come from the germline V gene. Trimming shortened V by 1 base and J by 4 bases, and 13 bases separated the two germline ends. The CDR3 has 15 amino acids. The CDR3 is CASSQGTDSGYGYTF. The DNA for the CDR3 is TGTGCCAGCAGCCAAGGGACGGATTCCGGCTATGGCTACACCTTC.

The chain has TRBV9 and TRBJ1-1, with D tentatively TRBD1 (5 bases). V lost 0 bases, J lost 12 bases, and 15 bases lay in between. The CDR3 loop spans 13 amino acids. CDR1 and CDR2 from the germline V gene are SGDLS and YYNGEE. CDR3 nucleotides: TGTGCCAGCAGCGTAGATGTCGGGGCAGTACCTTTCTTT. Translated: CASSVDVGAVPFF. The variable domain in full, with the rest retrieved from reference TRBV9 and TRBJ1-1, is DSGVTQTPKHLITATGQRVTLRCSPRSGDLSVYWYQQSLDQGLQFLIQYYNGEERAKGNILERFSAQQFPDLHSELNLSSLELGDSALYFCASSVDVGAVPFFGQGTRLTVV.

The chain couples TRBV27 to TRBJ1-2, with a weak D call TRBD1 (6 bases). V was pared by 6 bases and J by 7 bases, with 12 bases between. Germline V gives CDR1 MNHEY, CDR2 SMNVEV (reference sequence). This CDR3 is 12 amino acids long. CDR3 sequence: CASRPQGSGYTF. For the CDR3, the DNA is TGTGCCAGCAGACCACAGGGATCTGGCTACACCTTC.

Here the CDR3 reads CASSLQGMADTQYF. The CDR3 DNA reads as TGTGCCAGCAGCTTACAGGGGATGGCAGATACGCAGTATTTT. The genes are TRBV11-2 and TRBJ2-3, with D perhaps matching TRBD1 (6 bases). With 2 bases removed from V and 4 bases from J, the gap between germline ends came to 10 bases. Germline loops: CDR1 SGHAT, CDR2 FQNNGV. This CDR3 spans 14 amino acids.

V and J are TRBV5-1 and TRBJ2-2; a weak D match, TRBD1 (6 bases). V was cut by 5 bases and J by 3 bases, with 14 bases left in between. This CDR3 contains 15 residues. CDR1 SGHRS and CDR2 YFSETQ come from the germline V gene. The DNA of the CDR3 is TGCGCCAGCAGGCGGCAGGGGTCGTACACCGGGGAGCTGTTTTTT. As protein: CASRRQGSYTGELFF.